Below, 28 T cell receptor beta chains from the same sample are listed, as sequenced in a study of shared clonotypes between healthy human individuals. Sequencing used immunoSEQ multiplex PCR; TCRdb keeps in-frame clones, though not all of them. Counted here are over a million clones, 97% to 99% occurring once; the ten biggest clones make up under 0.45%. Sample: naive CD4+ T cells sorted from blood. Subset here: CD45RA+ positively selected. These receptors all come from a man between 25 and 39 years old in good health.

The CDR3 DNA follows: TGCGCCAGCAGCCCGGGACTAGCGGGCCTAAGTGTCTACGAGCAGTACTTC. Its protein product is CASSPGLAGLSVYEQYF. The chain employs TRBV5-1 and TRBJ2-7, with 12 nucleotides matching TRBD2. Looked up from germline, CDR1 is SGHRS and CDR2 is YFSETQ. This CDR3 contains 17 residues. V lost 4 bases, J lost 3 bases, and 11 bases stayed unmatched.

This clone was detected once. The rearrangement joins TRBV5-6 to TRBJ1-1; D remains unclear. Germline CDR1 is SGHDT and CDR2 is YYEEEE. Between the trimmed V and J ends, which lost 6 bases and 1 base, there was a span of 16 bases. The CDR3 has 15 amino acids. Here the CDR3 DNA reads TGTGCCAGCACCCAAACCTGGAGGACGAACACTGAAGCTTTCTTT. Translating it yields CASTQTWRTNTEAFF.

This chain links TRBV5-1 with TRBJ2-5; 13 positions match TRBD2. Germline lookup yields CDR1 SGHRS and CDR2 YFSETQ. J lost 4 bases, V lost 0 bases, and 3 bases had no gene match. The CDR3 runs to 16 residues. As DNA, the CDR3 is TGCGCCAGCAGCTTGGTAGGACTAGCGGGAGCAGAGACCCAGTACTTC. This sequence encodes CASSLVGLAGAETQYF.

This chain's CDR3 is CASSLLGASEKLFF. The CDR3 nucleotides are TGTGCCAGCAGTTTATTAGGGGCCAGTGAAAAACTGTTTTTT. This rearrangement joins TRBV27 to TRBJ1-4, with D tentatively TRBD1 (5 bases). Germline CDR1 and CDR2: MNHEY and SMNVEV (reference sequence). The CDR3 covers 14 residues. Trimming stripped 1 base from V and 7 bases from J, with 10 bases between.

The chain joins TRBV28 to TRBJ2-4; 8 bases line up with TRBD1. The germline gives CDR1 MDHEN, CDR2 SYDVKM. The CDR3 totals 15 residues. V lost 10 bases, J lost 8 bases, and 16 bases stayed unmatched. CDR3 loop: CATKIPGQEKDIQYF. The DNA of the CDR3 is TGTGCCACCAAAATCCCGGGACAGGAAAAGGACATTCAGTACTTC.

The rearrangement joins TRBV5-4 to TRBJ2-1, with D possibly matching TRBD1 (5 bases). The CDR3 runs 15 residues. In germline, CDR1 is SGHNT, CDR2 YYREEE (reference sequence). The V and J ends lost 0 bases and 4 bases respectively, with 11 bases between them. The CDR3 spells CASSLGPGHYNEQFF. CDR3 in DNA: TGTGCCAGCAGCTTGGGGCCCGGACATTACAATGAGCAGTTCTTC.

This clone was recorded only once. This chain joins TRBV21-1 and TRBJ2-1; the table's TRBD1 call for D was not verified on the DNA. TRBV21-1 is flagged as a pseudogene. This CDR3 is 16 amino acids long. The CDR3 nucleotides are TGTGCCAGCAGCAAAGTTGGGCAGAGCTCCTACAATGAGCAGTTCTTC. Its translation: CASSKVGQSSYNEQFF.

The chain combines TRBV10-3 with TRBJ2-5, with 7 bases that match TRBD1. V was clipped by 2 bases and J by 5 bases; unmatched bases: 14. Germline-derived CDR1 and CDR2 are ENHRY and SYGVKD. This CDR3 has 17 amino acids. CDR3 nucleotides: TGTGCCATCAGTGAGGGGAGTACAGGGGTCGTGGTGGAGACCCAGTACTTC. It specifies CAISEGSTGVVVETQYF.

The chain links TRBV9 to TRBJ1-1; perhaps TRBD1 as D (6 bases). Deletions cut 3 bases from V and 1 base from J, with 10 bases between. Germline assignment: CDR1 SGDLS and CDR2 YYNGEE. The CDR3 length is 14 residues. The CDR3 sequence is CASSARGGNTEAFF. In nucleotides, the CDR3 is TGTGCCAGCAGCGCCCGAGGGGGGAACACTGAAGCTTTCTTT.

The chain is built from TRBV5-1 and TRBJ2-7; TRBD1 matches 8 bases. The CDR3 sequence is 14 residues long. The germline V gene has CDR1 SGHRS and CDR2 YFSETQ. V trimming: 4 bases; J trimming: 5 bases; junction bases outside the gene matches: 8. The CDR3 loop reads CASSPQGASNEQYF. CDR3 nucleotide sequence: TGCGCCAGCAGCCCCCAGGGGGCGAGCAACGAGCAGTACTTC.

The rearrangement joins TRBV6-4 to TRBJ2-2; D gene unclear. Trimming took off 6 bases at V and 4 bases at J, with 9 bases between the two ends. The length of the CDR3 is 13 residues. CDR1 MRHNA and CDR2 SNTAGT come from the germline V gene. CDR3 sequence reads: CASRTAGTGELFF. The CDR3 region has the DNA TGTGCCAGCAGGACCGCCGGCACCGGGGAGCTGTTTTTT.

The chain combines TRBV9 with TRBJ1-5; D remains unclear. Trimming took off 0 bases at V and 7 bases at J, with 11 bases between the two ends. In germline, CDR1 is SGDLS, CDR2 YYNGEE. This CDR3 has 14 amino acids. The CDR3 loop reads CASSVGAVGQPQHF. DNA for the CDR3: TGTGCCAGCAGCGTAGGGGCCGTAGGACAGCCCCAGCATTTT.

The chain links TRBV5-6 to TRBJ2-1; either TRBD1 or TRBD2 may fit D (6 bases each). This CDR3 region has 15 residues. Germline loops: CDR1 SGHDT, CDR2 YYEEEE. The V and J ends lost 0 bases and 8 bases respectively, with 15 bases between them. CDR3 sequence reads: CASSLARGGFYEQFF. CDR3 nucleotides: TGTGCCAGCAGCTTGGCCAGGGGAGGTTTCTATGAGCAGTTCTTC.

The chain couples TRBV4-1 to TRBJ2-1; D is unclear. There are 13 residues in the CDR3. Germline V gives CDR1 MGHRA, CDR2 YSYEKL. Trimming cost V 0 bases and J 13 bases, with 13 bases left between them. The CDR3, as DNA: TGCGCCAGCAGCCAAGATTACCCTTTCTTACAGTTCTTC. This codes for CASSQDYPFLQFF.

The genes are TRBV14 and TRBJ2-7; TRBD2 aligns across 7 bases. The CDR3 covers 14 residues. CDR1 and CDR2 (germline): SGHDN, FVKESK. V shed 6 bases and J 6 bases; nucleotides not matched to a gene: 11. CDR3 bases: TGTGCCAGCAGTCTGGGAGGGGCGGTAGGCGAGCAGTACTTC. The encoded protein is CASSLGGAVGEQYF.

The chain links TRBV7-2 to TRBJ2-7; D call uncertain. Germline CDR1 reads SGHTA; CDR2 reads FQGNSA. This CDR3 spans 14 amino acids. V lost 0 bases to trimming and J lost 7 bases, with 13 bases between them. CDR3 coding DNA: TGTGCCAGCAGCTTAGCAAGGGTAGGGTCTGAGCAGTACTTC. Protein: CASSLARVGSEQYF.

Written as DNA, the CDR3 is TGCGCCAGCAGTTACACAGGGTCTAGGCCTGAAGCTTTCTTT. It encodes CASSYTGSRPEAFF. V and J are TRBV10-2 and TRBJ1-1; weak D call: TRBD1 (6 bases). Trimming shortened V by 5 bases and J by 6 bases, and 16 bases separated the two germline ends. CDR1 is WSHSY, CDR2 SAAADI, per germline. The CDR3 totals 14 residues.

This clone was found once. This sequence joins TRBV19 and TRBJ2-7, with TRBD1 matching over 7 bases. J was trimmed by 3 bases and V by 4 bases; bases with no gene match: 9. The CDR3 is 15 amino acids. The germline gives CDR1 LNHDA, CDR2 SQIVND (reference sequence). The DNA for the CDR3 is TGTGCCAGTAGTACTCAGCCGGGACAGTTCTACGAGCAGTACTTC. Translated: CASSTQPGQFYEQYF.

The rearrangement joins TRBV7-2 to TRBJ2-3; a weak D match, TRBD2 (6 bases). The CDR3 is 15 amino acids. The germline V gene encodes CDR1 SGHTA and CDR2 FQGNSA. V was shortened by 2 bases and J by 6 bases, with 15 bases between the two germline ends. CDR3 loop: CASSLHGSGLDTQYF. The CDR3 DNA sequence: TGTGCCAGCAGCTTACACGGGAGCGGTTTGGATACGCAGTATTTT. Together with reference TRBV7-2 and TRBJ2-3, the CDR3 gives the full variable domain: GAGVSQSPSNKVTEKGKDVELRCDPISGHTALYWYRQSLGQGLEFLIYFQGNSAPDKSGLPSDRFSAERTGGSVSTLTIQRTQQEDSAVYLCASSLHGSGLDTQYFGPGTRLTVL.

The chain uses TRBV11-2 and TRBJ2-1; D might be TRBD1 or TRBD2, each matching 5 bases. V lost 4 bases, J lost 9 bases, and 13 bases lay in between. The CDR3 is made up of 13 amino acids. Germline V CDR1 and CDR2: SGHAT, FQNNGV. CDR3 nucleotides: TGTGCCAGCAGCTCGGGACCGAGAGGTGAGCAGTTCTTC. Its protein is CASSSGPRGEQFF. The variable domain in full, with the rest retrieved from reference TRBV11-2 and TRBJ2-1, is EAGVAQSPRYKIIEKRQSVAFWCNPISGHATLYWYQQILGQGPKLLIQFQNNGVVDDSQLPKDRFSAERLKGVDSTLKIQPAKLEDSAVYLCASSSGPRGEQFFGPGTRLTVL.

The CDR3 nucleotides read TGTGCCAGCGGAATCCCAGCAGGGCCGAATGAGCAGTTCTTC. It translates to CASGIPAGPNEQFF. The chain has TRBV6-1 and TRBJ2-1, with a possible D match to TRBD1 (5 bases). This CDR3 region has 14 residues. Germline V gene lookup returns CDR1 MNHNS and CDR2 SASEGT. Deletions cut 8 bases from V and 7 bases from J, with 18 bases between.

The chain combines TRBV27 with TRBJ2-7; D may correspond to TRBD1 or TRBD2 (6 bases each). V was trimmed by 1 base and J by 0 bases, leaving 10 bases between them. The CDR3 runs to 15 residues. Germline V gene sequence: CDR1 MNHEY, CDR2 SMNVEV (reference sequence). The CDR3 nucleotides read TGTGCCAGCAGTTTATGGGGGGCAAGCTCCTACGAGCAGTACTTC. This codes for CASSLWGASSYEQYF.

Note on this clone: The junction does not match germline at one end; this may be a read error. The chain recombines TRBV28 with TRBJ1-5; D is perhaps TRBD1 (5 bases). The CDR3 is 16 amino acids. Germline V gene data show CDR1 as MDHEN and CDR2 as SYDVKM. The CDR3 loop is CASSPWVGGTNLPQHF. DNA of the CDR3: TGTGCCAGCAGTCCCTGGGTCGGGGGGACCAATCTGCCCCAGCATTTT.

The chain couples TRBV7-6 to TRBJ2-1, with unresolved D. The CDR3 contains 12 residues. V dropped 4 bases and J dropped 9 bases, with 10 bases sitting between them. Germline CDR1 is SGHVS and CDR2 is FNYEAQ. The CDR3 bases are TGTGCCAGCAGCTCCCTTTTGGGTGAGCAGTTCTTC. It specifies CASSSLLGEQFF.

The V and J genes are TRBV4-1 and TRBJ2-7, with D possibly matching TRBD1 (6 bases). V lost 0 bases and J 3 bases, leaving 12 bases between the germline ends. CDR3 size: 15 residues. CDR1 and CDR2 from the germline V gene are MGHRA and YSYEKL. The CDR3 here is CASSQDLTGYYEQYF. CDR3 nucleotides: TGCGCCAGCAGCCAAGATCTGACAGGATACTACGAGCAGTACTTC.

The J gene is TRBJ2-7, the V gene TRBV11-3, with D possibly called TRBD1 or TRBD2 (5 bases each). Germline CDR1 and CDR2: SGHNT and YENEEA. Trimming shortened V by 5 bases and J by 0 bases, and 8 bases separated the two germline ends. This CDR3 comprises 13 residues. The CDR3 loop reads CASSRGDSYEQYF. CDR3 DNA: TGTGCCAGCAGCAGAGGGGACTCCTACGAGCAGTACTTC.

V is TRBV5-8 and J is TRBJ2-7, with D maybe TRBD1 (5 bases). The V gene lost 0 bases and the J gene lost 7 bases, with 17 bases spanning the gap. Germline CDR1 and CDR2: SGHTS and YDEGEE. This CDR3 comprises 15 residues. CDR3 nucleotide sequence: TGTGCCAGCAGCTTGGAGTTGGCAGGGTTGGGGGAGCAGTACTTC. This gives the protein CASSLELAGLGEQYF.

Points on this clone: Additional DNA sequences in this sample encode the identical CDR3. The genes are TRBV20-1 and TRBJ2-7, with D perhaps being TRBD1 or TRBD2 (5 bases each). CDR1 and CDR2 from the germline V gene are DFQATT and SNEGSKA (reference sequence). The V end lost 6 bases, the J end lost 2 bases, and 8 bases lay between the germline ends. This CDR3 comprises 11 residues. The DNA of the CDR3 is TGCAGTGCCCGGGACGCCTACGAGCAGTACTTC. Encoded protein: CSARDAYEQYF.